This T cell receptor beta chain comes out of a study of identifying expanded T cells in peripheral blood. Profiled with immunoSEQ multiplex PCR; TCRdb holds only in-frame clones, not every one. The sample yields around 91,000 clones, approximately 90% seen once. V lost 5 bases and J lost 9, with 14 bases in between. Looked up from germline, CDR1 is MNHNS and CDR2 is SASEGT. The CDR3 sequence is 14 residues long. Sequencing input: blood. This receptor was obtained from a person aged 18 to 75 in good health. The chain recombines TRBV6-1 with TRBJ1-6; no clear D gene. CDR3 sequence (DNA): TGTGCCAGCAGTCCCGCCCTATCAGGTTCACCCCTCCACTTT. It translates to CASSPALSGSPLHF.